This is a list of T cell receptor beta chains from one sample in a study of blood T cell repertoires in COVID-19. TCRdb's table, derived via immunoSEQ multiplex PCR, lists solely in-frame clones and lacks some. The table includes around 58,000 clones, roughly nine tenths detected once. Sequenced input: peripheral blood. These TCRs come from a woman in her sixties or seventies with active or convalescent COVID-19. Both conserved end residues are part of each CDR3. The D gene is left open where the match is weak. Clone size, where shown, is once, few, many, or a class for clones that have expanded.

v_call	clone_size	d_call	j_call	cdr3_length	cdr3_aa	cdr3_nt
TRBV21-1	.	.	TRBJ1-2	13	CASRIDREYGYTF	TGTGCCAGCAGGATTGACAGGGAATATGGCTACACCTTC
TRBV4-3	.	.	TRBJ2-1	15	CASSPTIGGYNEQFF	TGCGCCAGCAGCCCGACCATAGGGGGCTACAATGAGCAGTTCTTC
TRBV10-3	.	TRBD2	TRBJ2-3	15	CAISEVAGVTDTQYF	TGTGCCATCAGCGAAGTAGCGGGAGTCACAGATACGCAGTATTTT
TRBV9	.	.	TRBJ2-6	15	CASSVGTSGANVLTF	TGTGCCAGCAGCGTAGGGACATCTGGGGCCAACGTCCTGACTTTC
TRBV28	.	.	TRBJ1-5	17	CASSSATDSYSNQPQHF	TGTGCCAGCAGCTCAGCAACCGACAGTTATAGCAATCAGCCCCAGCATTTT
TRBV7-9	.	.	TRBJ1-1	14	CASSLVGSGTEAFF	TGTGCCAGCAGCTTAGTGGGGAGCGGTACTGAAGCTTTCTTT
TRBV29-1	.	TRBD2	TRBJ2-1	13	CSGKRSGGNEQFF	TGCAGCGGGAAGAGGAGCGGGGGCAATGAGCAGTTCTTC
TRBV11-1	.	TRBD1	TRBJ1-6	15	CASSPTTGVSSPLHF	TGTGCCAGCAGCCCGACGACAGGGGTTAGTTCACCCCTCCACTTT
TRBV11-3	.	.	TRBJ2-7	12	CASSLQSGEQYF	TGTGCCAGCAGCCTCCAGTCGGGAGAGCAGTACTTC
TRBV12-5	.	TRBD2	TRBJ2-2	18	CASGFGTSGKTGTGELFF	TGTGCTAGTGGTTTCGGGACTAGCGGGAAGACGGGCACCGGGGAGCTGTTTTTT
TRBV7-9	.	.	TRBJ2-2	12	CASSSIAGELFF	TGTGCCAGCAGCTCAATAGCCGGGGAGCTGTTTTTT
TRBV5-1	.	TRBD1	TRBJ1-1	15	CASSFAGTGNTEAFF	TGCGCCAGCAGCTTCGCCGGGACAGGGAACACTGAAGCTTTCTTT
TRBV15	.	.	TRBJ1-5	14	CATSSYREPQPQHF	TGTGCCACCAGCAGCTACAGAGAGCCTCAGCCCCAGCATTTT
TRBV27	.	TRBD1	TRBJ1-1	14	CASTYRGRMGEAFF	TGTGCCAGCACCTACAGGGGGCGAATGGGTGAAGCTTTCTTT
TRBV5-1	.	TRBD1	TRBJ1-5	14	CASSMGTGNQPQHF	TGCGCCAGCAGCATGGGGACAGGTAATCAGCCCCAGCATTTT
TRBV19	.	.	TRBJ2-7	14	CASSIDGLRYEQYF	TGTGCCAGTAGTATAGATGGGCTGCGCTACGAGCAGTACTTC
TRBV6-5	.	.	TRBJ1-1	12	CASRDSNTEAFF	TGTGCCAGCCGGGACTCCAACACTGAAGCTTTCTTT
TRBV15	.	.	TRBJ1-1	14	CATSRGSESAEAFF	TGTGCCACCAGCAGAGGGTCCGAATCAGCTGAAGCTTTCTTT
TRBV3-1/TRBV3-2	.	.	TRBJ2-3	15	CASSFRDSGKGTQYF	TGTGCCAGCAGCTTCCGGGACTCCGGCAAGGGTACGCAGTATTTT
TRBV18	.	TRBD1	TRBJ1-5	13	CASSPTGDQPQHF	TGTGCCAGCTCACCGACAGGGGATCAGCCCCAGCATTTT
TRBV28	.	TRBD1	TRBJ2-1	15	CASDRQGSSYNEQFF	TGTGCCAGCGACCGACAGGGGAGCTCCTACAATGAGCAGTTCTTC
TRBV6-5	.	.	TRBJ2-7	12	CASSYEGREQYF	TGTGCCAGCAGTTACGAGGGTAGGGAGCAGTACTTC
TRBV7-3	once	.	TRBJ2-6	18	CASSSGQGGGSGANVLTF	TGTGCCAGCAGCTCCGGACAGGGCGGGGGCTCTGGGGCCAACGTCCTGACTTTC
TRBV6-5	.	TRBD1	TRBJ1-2	14	CASIQGSGNYGYTF	TGTGCCAGCATACAGGGGTCGGGTAACTATGGCTACACCTTC
TRBV2	.	TRBD1	TRBJ1-2	14	CATATGDQGQGYTF	TGTGCCACCGCTACAGGGGACCAAGGTCAGGGCTACACCTTC
TRBV5-4	.	TRBD1	TRBJ2-1	12	CATGTGWDEQFF	TGTGCCACCGGGACAGGGTGGGATGAGCAGTTCTTC
TRBV19	.	TRBD2	TRBJ2-1	17	CASSPNPLAGGWNEQFF	TGTGCCAGTAGTCCAAACCCGCTAGCGGGAGGGTGGAATGAGCAGTTCTTC
TRBV19	.	TRBD2	TRBJ2-1	18	CASSIARTSGRRYNEQFF	TGTGCCAGTAGTATAGCGAGGACTAGCGGGAGACGGTACAATGAGCAGTTCTTC
TRBV7-2	.	TRBD1	TRBJ2-2	14	CASSVRDRAGELFF	TGTGCCAGCAGCGTCCGGGACAGGGCTGGGGAGCTGTTTTTT
TRBV5-8	.	TRBD1	TRBJ1-6	15	CASSLGQGWGSPLHF	TGTGCCAGCAGCTTGGGACAGGGATGGGGTTCACCCCTCCACTTT
TRBV5-4	.	TRBD2	TRBJ2-5	15	CASSLPSSGGETQYF	TGTGCCAGCAGCCTACCTTCTAGCGGGGGGGAGACCCAGTACTTC
TRBV11-2	.	.	TRBJ2-1	16	CASSPQTDLSNNEQFF	TGTGCCAGCAGCCCCCAGACAGACCTTAGCAACAATGAGCAGTTCTTC
TRBV6-2/TRBV6-3	.	TRBD2	TRBJ2-1	15	CASSYPSSGDNEQFF	TGTGCCAGCAGTTACCCGTCTAGCGGGGACAATGAGCAGTTCTTC
TRBV21-1	.	.	TRBJ1-5	19	CASRDSPRTGDYSNQPQHF	TGTGCCAGCAGGGATAGTCCCCGGACAGGGGATTATAGCAATCAGCCCCAGCATTTT
TRBV18	.	TRBD1	TRBJ1-2	15	CASSGQGALPYGYTF	TGTGCCAGCTCGGGGCAGGGGGCGTTACCATATGGCTACACCTTC
TRBV9	.	TRBD1	TRBJ2-3	16	CASSVRDRGGTDTQYF	TGTGCCAGCAGCGTCCGGGACAGGGGTGGTACAGATACGCAGTATTTT
TRBV15	.	TRBD2	TRBJ2-1	15	CATSVRGLAGNEQFF	TGTGCCACCAGCGTACGTGGACTAGCAGGGAATGAGCAGTTCTTC
TRBV10-2	.	TRBD1	TRBJ2-7	15	CASRRPGQGSGEQYF	TGCGCCAGCAGGAGACCGGGACAGGGTTCGGGGGAGCAGTACTTC
TRBV10-3	.	TRBD2	TRBJ2-1	15	CAISDQTGGSTKQFF	TGTGCCATCAGTGATCAAACGGGGGGATCCACGAAGCAGTTCTTC
TRBV6-2/TRBV6-3	few	TRBD2	TRBJ2-7	17	CASSIPTSGMPSYEQYF	TGTGCCAGCAGTATCCCGACTAGCGGGATGCCCTCCTACGAGCAGTACTTC
TRBV28	.	TRBD1	TRBJ1-6	16	CASSLAGDRDYSPLHF	TGTGCCAGCAGTTTGGCTGGAGACAGGGACTATTCACCCCTCCACTTT
TRBV4-3	.	.	TRBJ1-2	13	CASSQDSVYGYTF	TGCGCCAGCAGCCAAGATTCGGTGTATGGCTACACCTTC
TRBV5-6	.	TRBD2	TRBJ2-1	15	CASSHRTRFYNEQFF	TGTGCCAGCAGTCACAGGACTAGATTCTACAATGAGCAGTTCTTC
TRBV28	.	.	TRBJ1-2	13	CASSMGLSYGYTF	TGTGCCAGCAGCATGGGACTGAGCTATGGCTACACCTTC
TRBV5-1	few	TRBD1	TRBJ2-5	14	CASSQGTGRETQYF	TGCGCCAGCAGCCAGGGGACAGGGAGGGAGACCCAGTACTTC
TRBV19	once	.	TRBJ1-5	14	CASSIGRSNQPQHF	TGTGCCAGTAGTATCGGCAGGAGCAATCAGCCCCAGCATTTT
TRBV28	.	TRBD2	TRBJ2-1	14	CASIVAGSYNEQFF	TGTGCATCAATCGTAGCGGGATCCTACAATGAGCAGTTCTTC
TRBV4-1	.	TRBD2	TRBJ2-3	15	CASSQEGLAGGSQYF	TGCGCCAGCAGCCAAGAAGGTCTAGCGGGAGGGTCGCAGTATTTT
TRBV5-1	once	TRBD1	TRBJ2-7	14	CASSFGTGKVQQYF	TGCGCCAGCAGCTTCGGGACAGGGAAGGTTCAGCAGTACTTC
TRBV6-5	.	.	TRBJ1-5	15	CASVKNRLPNQPQHF	TGTGCCAGCGTCAAGAACCGACTACCGAATCAGCCCCAGCATTTT